Listed below are T cell receptor beta chains from one sample, sequenced in a study of T cell repertoires in cytomegalovirus infection. Their antigen targets remain unknown. TCRdb redid the calling of the reads with MiXCR, one entry per CDR3 protein. The table records more than 35,000 distinct CDR3 sequences, roughly half of them present only once. This specimen consisted of CD8+ T cells from cultured PBMCs, obtained from culture after CMV antigen stimulation. These receptors originate from a human donor in good health (CMV status not recorded). Some clones in this sample may be carry-over from other donors' samples. Each CDR3 is given with its conserved first and last residue. A D gene is named only where the DNA matches it firmly. Only some rows state a clone size, as once, few, many or a class for expanded clones.

v_call	d_call	clone_size	j_call	cdr3_aa	cdr3_nt
TRBV27	TRBD1	few	TRBJ2-4	CASSSEGRGLDIQYF	TGTGCCAGCAGTTCAGAAGGCAGGGGGCTAGACATTCAGTACTTC
TRBV6-8	TRBD1	NA	TRBJ2-4	CASSYWPAGGKYF	TGTGCCAGCAGTTACTGGCCGGCAGGGGGAAAATACTTC
TRBV10-3	TRBD1	few	TRBJ2-1	CAIRTGGYNEQFF	TGTGCCATCAGAACAGGGGGCTACAATGAGCAGTTCTTC
TRBV29-1	TRBD1	NA	TRBJ2-3	CSVLNRDRERAQYF	TGCAGCGTTTTAAACCGGGACAGGGAAAGAGCGCAGTATTTT
TRBV7-8	NA	few	TRBJ2-6	CASSLAMIGLPYTGANVLTF	TGTGCCAGCAGCTTAGCGATGATCGGTCTACCTTACACTGGGGCCAACGTCCTGACTTTC
TRBV4-1	NA	NA	TRBJ2-1	CASSQFGLAPNEQFF	TGCGCCAGCAGCCAATTCGGGCTAGCCCCCAATGAGCAGTTCTTC
TRBV6-4	TRBD2	many	TRBJ2-3	CASSESSGSADTQYF	TGTGCCAGCAGTGAATCTAGCGGGAGCGCAGATACGCAGTATTTT
TRBV9	NA	NA	TRBJ2-6	CASSPGAHGANVLTF	TGTGCCAGCAGCCCAGGGGCGCATGGGGCCAACGTCCTGACTTTC
TRBV27	NA	NA	TRBJ2-1	CASRTANEQFF	TGTGCCAGCAGGACAGCCAATGAGCAGTTCTTC
TRBV12-3/TRBV12-4	TRBD2	many	TRBJ2-2	CASSLEPGGRHGELFF	TGTGCCAGCAGTTTAGAGCCGGGGGGGAGGCACGGGGAGCTGTTTTTT
TRBV6-8	TRBD1	few	TRBJ1-1	CASSYRHRGGTEAFF	TGTGCCAGCAGTTACCGGCACAGGGGAGGCACTGAAGCTTTCTTT
TRBV4-1	NA	NA	TRBJ1-1	CASRLAPLNTEAFF	TGCGCCAGCAGGCTTGCGCCCCTGAACACTGAAGCTTTCTTT
TRBV7-6	NA	NA	TRBJ2-7	CASTSGDEQYF	TGTGCCAGCACCTCTGGGGACGAGCAGTACTTC
TRBV7-4	NA	few	TRBJ2-4	CASRYQGGLAKNIQYF	TGTGCCAGCAGATACCAGGGGGGCCTAGCCAAAAACATTCAGTACTTC
TRBV13	TRBD2	few	TRBJ2-3	CASSPGGTTDTQYF	TGTGCCAGCAGCCCGGGGGGAACCACAGATACGCAGTATTTT
TRBV27	NA	NA	TRBJ1-2	CASSLGYYGYTF	TGTGCCAGCAGTTTGGGGTACTATGGCTACACCTTC
TRBV4-2	TRBD1	few	TRBJ2-5	CASSQDATGDQETQYF	TGTGCCAGCAGCCAAGATGCGACAGGGGACCAAGAGACCCAGTACTTC
TRBV30	NA	NA	TRBJ2-1	CAWSSSNEQFF	TGTGCCTGGAGTAGTAGCAATGAGCAGTTCTTC
TRBV10-3	NA	NA	TRBJ1-1	CAISESTQMNTEAFF	TGTGCCATCAGTGAGTCGACCCAGATGAACACTGAAGCTTTCTTT